The 29 T cell receptor beta chains below were found in one sample sequenced in a study of blood T cell repertoires in COVID-19 (dated by TCRdb to 2020 to 2022). Libraries were made using the immunoSEQ multiplex PCR assay. In its TCRdb copy, this immuneACCESS table keeps in-frame sequences only and misses some clones. Where compared with another copy, unresolved V genes explain less than half of these, and the others have no known cause. The sample data list about 350,000 clones, and roughly 84% of these were observed just once. Around 3% of the sample lies in the top ten. The sequenced sample consisted of PBMCs or T cells enriched from blood (not recorded which). The receptor source for this set is a woman in her 30s who had recovered from COVID-19.

The J gene is TRBJ2-1, the V gene TRBV19; TRBD2 matches at 10 bases. The CDR3 is 15 amino acids. Germline loops: CDR1 LNHDA, CDR2 SQIVND (reference sequence). V was clipped by 1 base and J by 7 bases; unmatched bases: 4. The CDR3 protein is CASSIVASGGNEQFF. The CDR3 region has the DNA TGTGCCAGTAGTATAGTGGCTAGCGGGGGTAATGAGCAGTTCTTC.

This clone has only a few counts. This sequence joins TRBV27 and TRBJ2-3; 9 bases line up with TRBD2. V was pared by 2 bases and J by 0 bases, with 0 bases of the junction left unmatched. Germline V CDR1 and CDR2: MNHEY, SMNVEV (reference sequence). The CDR3 contains 15 residues. Here the CDR3 DNA reads TGTGCCAGCAGTTTACTAGCGGGGAGCACAGATACGCAGTATTTT. Amino acid sequence: CASSLLAGSTDTQYF.

The CDR3 DNA follows: TGTGCCAGTAGATGGGCGCCTTGGGATGAGCAGTTCTTC. It codes for CASRWAPWDEQFF. The rearrangement joins TRBV19 to TRBJ2-1; D not resolved. CDR3 length: 13 residues. Germline V gene sequence: CDR1 LNHDA, CDR2 SQIVND (reference sequence). V lost 6 bases to trimming and J lost 8 bases, with 14 bases between them.

The gene calls are TRBV7-2 and TRBJ2-1; 15 nucleotides match TRBD2. Looked up from germline, CDR1 is SGHTA and CDR2 is FQGNSA. CDR3 length equals 15 residues. J was trimmed by 4 bases and V by 6 bases; bases with no gene match: 1. In DNA form, the CDR3 reads TGTGCCAGCAGTGGGACTAGCGGGAGGTACAATGAGCAGTTCTTC. It is translated as CASSGTSGRYNEQFF.

The CDR3 protein is CASSLGQGESEKLFF. CDR3 bases: TGTGCCAGCAGTCTCGGACAGGGGGAAAGCGAAAAACTGTTTTTT. V gene TRBV27 combines with J gene TRBJ1-4, with 10 bases fitting TRBD1. In germline, CDR1 is MNHEY, CDR2 SMNVEV (reference sequence). The CDR3 runs to 15 residues. V dropped 5 bases and J dropped 8; count of bases not matched to a gene: 8.

In the case of this clone: At one end, the junction sequence differs from germline, possibly due to a read error. This chain joins TRBV19 and TRBJ1-4, with a weak D call TRBD1 (6 bases). The CDR3 totals 15 residues. Germline assignment: CDR1 LNHDA and CDR2 SQIVND (reference sequence). CDR3 sequence reads: CASSIPRGTSEKLFF. DNA for the CDR3: TGTGCCAGTAGTATCCCGAGGGGGACTAGTGAAAAACTGTTTTTT.

The rearrangement joins TRBV20-1 to TRBJ1-5, with D unresolved. The CDR3 has 12 residues. Germline loops: CDR1 DFQATT, CDR2 SNEGSKA (reference sequence). The V end was cut by 3 bases, the J end by 7 bases, with 10 bases between. The CDR3 sequence: CSASPLNQPQHF. The CDR3, as DNA: TGCAGTGCTAGTCCACTCAACCAGCCCCAGCATTTT.

The V and J genes are TRBV5-6 and TRBJ1-2; D not resolved. Germline values: CDR1 SGHDT, CDR2 YYEEEE. The CDR3 contains 14 residues. V lost 1 base and J 4 bases, leaving 11 bases between the germline ends. For the CDR3, the DNA is TGTGCCAGCAGCTTGCTGTCAGGATTCTATGGCTACACCTTC. This gives the protein CASSLLSGFYGYTF. Complete variable domain (other parts from reference TRBV5-6 and TRBJ1-2): DAGVTQSPTHLIKTRGQQVTLRCSPKSGHDTVSWYQQALGQGPQFIFQYYEEEERQRGNFPDRFSGHQFPNYSSELNVNALLLGDSALYLCASSLLSGFYGYTFGSGTRLTVV.

The CDR3 loop is CASSDGTGKETQYF. The CDR3 DNA follows: TGTGCCAGCAGCGATGGGACAGGGAAAGAGACCCAGTACTTC. This chain links TRBV9 with TRBJ2-5; the match to TRBD1 covers 9 bases. V lost 3 bases, J lost 3 bases, and 3 bases stayed unmatched. The CDR3 is 14 residues long. The germline CDR1 and CDR2 sequences are SGDLS and YYNGEE.

The chain links TRBV7-9 to TRBJ2-5; 8 bases are a match to TRBD1. Unmatched junction bases numbered 16, after V lost 6 bases and J lost 4 bases. Per the germline V gene, CDR1 is SEHNR and CDR2 is FQNEAQ (reference sequence). CDR3 length: 17 residues. The CDR3 is CASSDRGGRGPPETQYF. In DNA, the CDR3 is TGTGCCAGCAGTGATCGAGGGGGCAGGGGGCCTCCAGAGACCCAGTACTTC. The full variable domain, with the rest looked up from reference TRBV7-9 and TRBJ2-5, is DTGVSQNPRHKITKRGQNVTFRCDPISEHNRLYWYRQTLGQGPEFLTYFQNEAQLEKSRLLSDRFSAERPKGSFSTLEIQRTEQGDSAMYLCASSDRGGRGPPETQYFGPGTRLLVL.

V usage is TRBV10-3 and J usage is TRBJ1-5; 11 bases map to TRBD1. Trimming took 6 bases from V and 7 from J; bases not matched to a gene: 5. Germline V CDR1 and CDR2: ENHRY, SYGVKD. There are 14 residues in the CDR3. CDR3 DNA sequence: TGTGCCATCAGCGGGGGACAGGGGGACCAGCCCCAGCATTTT. Amino acid sequence: CAISGGQGDQPQHF.

The chain has TRBV3-1 (or the pseudogene TRBV3-2) and TRBJ2-7; D unclear. Trimming removed 1 base from V and 1 base from J, with 8 bases in between. This CDR3 is built from 14 residues. Per germline, CDR1 LGHDT and CDR2 YNNKEL (reference sequence). CDR3: CASSQGRVSYEQYF. The CDR3 nucleotides are TGTGCCAGCAGCCAAGGACGGGTATCCTACGAGCAGTACTTC.

This clone appeared a single time. The CDR3 spells CASGGLNRGSYNEQFF. CDR3 sequence (DNA): TGTGCCAGCGGCGGCCTCAACAGGGGCTCCTACAATGAGCAGTTCTTC. The chain couples TRBV27 to TRBJ2-1; 7 nucleotides align to TRBD1. CDR1 and CDR2 (germline): MNHEY, SMNVEV (reference sequence). The CDR3 length is 16 residues. The V gene end was trimmed by 8 bases and the J gene end by 0 bases; junction bases not matched to a gene: 10.

V gene TRBV2 combines with J gene TRBJ1-5, with D maybe TRBD1 (5 bases). The CDR3 contains 12 residues. CDR1 is SNHLY and CDR2 is FYNNEI in the germline V gene. Trimming took off 7 bases at V and 11 bases at J, with 15 bases between the two ends. The CDR3 DNA reads as TGTGCCAGCACCCTGGTCCGGGGGTCCCAGCATTTT. Protein sequence: CASTLVRGSQHF. The full variable domain, its missing parts supplied by reference TRBV2 and TRBJ1-5, is EPEVTQTPSHQVTQMGQEVILRCVPISNHLYFYWYRQILGQKVEFLVSFYNNEISEKSEIFDDQFSVERPDGSNFTLKIRSTKLEDSAMYFCASTLVRGSQHFGDGTRLSIL.

The V call is TRBV7-2, the J call TRBJ1-1; no definite D call. This CDR3 has 14 amino acids. From germline, CDR1 is SGHTA and CDR2 FQGNSA. Trimming stripped 3 bases from V and 1 base from J, with 9 bases between. The CDR3 nucleotides are TGTGCCAGCAGCTTGGGAGCAGAGAACACTGAAGCTTTCTTT. The encoded protein is CASSLGAENTEAFF. Full variable domain (outside the CDR3, taken from reference TRBV7-2 and TRBJ1-1): GAGVSQSPSNKVTEKGKDVELRCDPISGHTALYWYRQSLGQGLEFLIYFQGNSAPDKSGLPSDRFSAERTGGSVSTLTIQRTQQEDSAVYLCASSLGAENTEAFFGQGTRLTVV.

The V and J genes are TRBV3-1 (or the pseudogene TRBV3-2) and TRBJ2-6, with D perhaps matching TRBD1 (8 bases). The germline V gene encodes CDR1 LGHDT and CDR2 YNNKEL (reference sequence). This CDR3 is 15 amino acids long. V lost 7 bases, J lost 6 bases, and 16 bases lay in between. The CDR3 DNA follows: TGTGCCAGCATCGGACAGGGAGGGTCGGCCAACGTCCTGACTTTC. Translation: CASIGQGGSANVLTF.

This clone was found a few times. The chain joins TRBV10-3 to TRBJ2-7; a possible D gene is TRBD2 (6 bases). The V gene lost 10 bases and the J gene lost 2 bases, with 21 bases spanning the gap. This CDR3 is built from 15 residues. Germline-derived CDR1 and CDR2 are ENHRY and SYGVKD. The CDR3 coding sequence is TGTGCCACCGATGGGGGGAAAGGTCTCCCCTACGAGCAGTACTTC. It specifies CATDGGKGLPYEQYF.

The gene calls are TRBV18 and TRBJ2-1; TRBD2 aligns across 14 bases. CDR1 and CDR2 from the germline V gene are KGHSH and LQKENI. The CDR3 consists of 14 residues. Unmatched junction bases numbered 1, after V lost 6 bases and J lost 6 bases. DNA for the CDR3: TGTGCCAGCTCTGGACTAGCGGGGGGCAATGAGCAGTTCTTC. Its protein is CASSGLAGGNEQFF.

This chain joins TRBV28 and TRBJ1-2; TRBD1 matches at 7 bases. The junction had 3 bases not matched to a gene; V was cut back by 3 bases and J by 2 bases. Germline CDR1 is MDHEN and CDR2 is SYDVKM. CDR3 length equals 14 residues. The CDR3 loop is CASSLGQKNYGYTF. CDR3 DNA sequence: TGTGCCAGCAGTTTGGGACAGAAGAACTATGGCTACACCTTC.

This clone was seen more than once but under ten times. V is TRBV7-2 and J is TRBJ2-5, with D perhaps TRBD2 (6 bases). Germline V gives CDR1 SGHTA, CDR2 FQGNSA. This CDR3 contains 15 residues. V was clipped by 1 base and J by 1 base, with 10 bases between them. The CDR3 sequence: CASSLVADPQETQYF. CDR3 in DNA: TGTGCCAGCAGCTTAGTAGCGGACCCCCAAGAGACCCAGTACTTC.

J is TRBJ2-3 and V is TRBV5-4, with no clear D. CDR3 size: 12 residues. Germline V gene lookup returns CDR1 SGHNT and CDR2 YYREEE (reference sequence). V was pared by 4 bases and J by 4 bases, with 7 bases between. As DNA, the CDR3 is TGTGCCAGCAGCCTAGTGGCAGATACGCAGTATTTT. This codes for CASSLVADTQYF. Combining the CDR3 with reference TRBV5-4 and TRBJ2-3 gives the whole variable domain ETGVTQSPTHLIKTRGQQVTLRCSSQSGHNTVSWYQQALGQGPQFIFQYYREEENGRGNFPPRFSGLQFPNYSSELNVNALELDDSALYLCASSLVADTQYFGPGTRLTVL.

This chain uses TRBV19 with TRBJ2-1, with 9 bases identical to TRBD1. Germline trimming cut 8 bases from V and 4 bases from J; bases unmatched to any gene: 12. CDR3 length: 16 residues. Per the germline V gene, CDR1 is LNHDA and CDR2 is SQIVND (reference sequence). The CDR3 here is CASGSRRTGAYNEQFF. In DNA form, the CDR3 reads TGTGCCAGTGGGAGCCGAAGGACAGGGGCATACAATGAGCAGTTCTTC.

The gene calls are TRBV5-1 and TRBJ2-1, with D possibly being TRBD1 (5 bases). Trimming removed 0 bases at V and 12 bases at J, with 16 bases between. Per the germline V gene, CDR1 is SGHRS and CDR2 is YFSETQ. The CDR3 loop spans 14 amino acids. The chain's CDR3 is CASSLDNRQAVQFF. CDR3 nucleotides: TGCGCCAGCAGCTTGGATAACAGGCAGGCGGTGCAGTTCTTC.

V gene TRBV5-4 combines with J gene TRBJ2-3; a possible D gene is TRBD2 (6 bases). The germline V gene has CDR1 SGHNT and CDR2 YYREEE (reference sequence). The CDR3 is made up of 15 amino acids. The germline V and J ends were trimmed by 0 bases and 4 bases, with 12 bases remaining between them. The CDR3 sequence: CASSLVAGWADTQYF. The CDR3 nucleotides read TGTGCCAGCAGCTTGGTGGCGGGGTGGGCAGATACGCAGTATTTT.

CDR3 nucleotide sequence: TGTGCCACCAGTGATTGGGGGACTAGCGGAACCGGGGAGCTGTTTTTT. This sequence encodes CATSDWGTSGTGELFF. V usage is TRBV24-1 and J usage is TRBJ2-2; 11 bases match TRBD2. J was trimmed by 5 bases and V by 2 bases; bases with no gene match: 3. This CDR3 spans 16 amino acids. CDR1 and CDR2 (germline): KGHDR, SFDVKD.

The chain is built from TRBV19 and TRBJ2-2; D gene ambiguous. In germline, CDR1 is LNHDA, CDR2 SQIVND (reference sequence). There are 15 residues in the CDR3. Trimming took off 8 bases at V and 0 bases at J, with 13 bases between the two ends. The CDR3 nucleotides read TGTGCCAGTGTAGTTGGTTCTTCGAACACCGGGGAGCTGTTTTTT. This gives the protein CASVVGSSNTGELFF. Together with reference TRBV19 and TRBJ2-2, the CDR3 gives the full variable domain: DGGITQSPKYLFRKEGQNVTLSCEQNLNHDAMYWYRQDPGQGLRLIYYSQIVNDFQKGDIAEGYSVSREKKESFPLTVTSAQKNPTAFYLCASVVGSSNTGELFFGEGSRLTVL.

The V gene is TRBV27, the J gene TRBJ2-1; 13 bases map to TRBD2. V shed 7 bases and J 6 bases; nucleotides not matched to a gene: 3. CDR3 length: 14 amino acids. Germline V gene lookup returns CDR1 MNHEY and CDR2 SMNVEV (reference sequence). For the CDR3, the DNA is TGTGCCAGCACCGGACTAGCGGGGGTCAATGAGCAGTTCTTC. Amino acid sequence: CASTGLAGVNEQFF.

V gene TRBV25-1 combines with J gene TRBJ2-3, with TRBD1 matching over 10 bases. Germline values: CDR1 MGHDK, CDR2 SYGVNS. The length of the CDR3 is 15 residues. V lost 1 base, J lost 6 bases, and 4 bases stayed unmatched. CDR3 DNA sequence: TGTGCCAGCAGTGAATGGGGACAGGGGACCGATACGCAGTATTTT. Translated: CASSEWGQGTDTQYF.

This chain links TRBV18 with TRBJ2-5; D may be TRBD2 (6 bases). Trimming took off 4 bases at V and 4 bases at J, with 10 bases between the two ends. Looked up from germline, CDR1 is KGHSH and CDR2 is LQKENI. The CDR3 extends over 13 amino acids. This CDR3 is CASSLGTRETQYF. The CDR3 coding sequence is TGTGCCAGCTCACTCGGGACTCGAGAGACCCAGTACTTC.